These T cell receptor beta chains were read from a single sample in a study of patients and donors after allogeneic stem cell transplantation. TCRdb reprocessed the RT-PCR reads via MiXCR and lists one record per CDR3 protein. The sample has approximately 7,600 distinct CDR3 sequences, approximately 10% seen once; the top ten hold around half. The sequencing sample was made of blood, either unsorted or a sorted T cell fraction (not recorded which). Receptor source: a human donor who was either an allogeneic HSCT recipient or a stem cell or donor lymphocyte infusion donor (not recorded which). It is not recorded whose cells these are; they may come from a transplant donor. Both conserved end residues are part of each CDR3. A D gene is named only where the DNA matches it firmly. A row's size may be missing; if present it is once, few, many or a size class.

TGTGCCAGCAGTGAAGGGTACTGGGGTGAGCAGTTCTTC,CASSEGYWGEQFF,NA,TRBJ2-1,many,TRBV6-4
TGTGCCAGCAGCCTTGATGGGGAAGCTTTCTTT,CASSLDGEAFF,NA,TRBJ1-1,few,TRBV9
TGTGCCAGCAGGCGGACTAGCGGGGGAAGCTCCTACAATGAGCAGTTCTTC,CASRRTSGGSSYNEQFF,TRBD2,TRBJ2-1,many,TRBV12-3/TRBV12-4
TGCGCCAGCAGCTTTACAGGGTTTGGGGATTCACCCCTCCACTTT,CASSFTGFGDSPLHF,NA,TRBJ1-6,many,TRBV5-1
TGCGCCAGCAGCCAAGTTTTACAGGGGAACTATGGCTACACCTTC,CASSQVLQGNYGYTF,TRBD1,TRBJ1-2,few,TRBV4-3
TGTGCCAGCAGTTACGGGGACAGACCTGAAGCTTTCTTT,CASSYGDRPEAFF,TRBD1,TRBJ1-1,many,TRBV6-5
TGTGCCAGCAGTTACGGGCGGAACACTGAAGCTTTCTTT,CASSYGRNTEAFF,NA,TRBJ1-1,many,TRBV6-2/TRBV6-3
TGTGCCAGCAGCTTTAATATGAGGCAGACCCAGTACTTC,CASSFNMRQTQYF,NA,TRBJ2-5,many,TRBV7-9
TGCGCCAGCAGCTTGGACAAGGTCTACGAGCAGTACTTC,CASSLDKVYEQYF,NA,TRBJ2-7,large,TRBV5-1
TGCGCCAGCAGCTTGGACCACGTAGGCTCTGGGGCCAACGTCCTGACTTTC,CASSLDHVGSGANVLTF,NA,TRBJ2-6,NA,TRBV5-1
TGTGCCAGCAGTGAGAACAGAAATTCACCCCTCCACTTT,CASSENRNSPLHF,NA,TRBJ1-6,many,TRBV25-1
TGTGCCAGCAGAGGAGGACAGACTAACACTGAAGCTTTCTTT,CASRGGQTNTEAFF,NA,TRBJ1-1,many,TRBV6-1
TGTGCCAGCAGCCTGGCGGGACAGGGCAATGGCTACACCTTC,CASSLAGQGNGYTF,TRBD1,TRBJ1-2,NA,TRBV11-2
TGTGCCAGCAGCTTAGGAGACAGGGGGGAAGCTTTCTTT,CASSLGDRGEAFF,TRBD1,TRBJ1-1,many,TRBV7-8
TGTGCCAGCCACGCTGCGACAGGGTCGTTGAACACTGAAGCTTTCTTT,CASHAATGSLNTEAFF,TRBD1,TRBJ1-1,NA,TRBV18
TGCGCCAGCAGCCAAGACAACAGGGGAAGGGCCTACGAGCAGTACTTC,CASSQDNRGRAYEQYF,TRBD1,TRBJ2-7,many,TRBV4-3
TGTGCCAGCAGTGGCCAAGTGTTTGAGACAGGGGACACTGAAGCTTTCTTT,CASSGQVFETGDTEAFF,TRBD1,TRBJ1-1,NA,TRBV2
TGTGCCAGCAGCCCCCCGGGTGGCAGGGGAGGAGTCGAGCAGTACTTC,CASSPPGGRGGVEQYF,NA,TRBJ2-7,NA,TRBV2
TGTGCCAGCAGTTTCCAAGGGACAGGGTTCCAGCCCCAGCATTTT,CASSFQGTGFQPQHF,TRBD1,TRBJ1-5,many,TRBV12-3/TRBV12-4
TGTGCCTGGAGGAGGGCAGGGGATTCGGAGACCCAGTACTTC,CAWRRAGDSETQYF,NA,TRBJ2-5,many,TRBV30
TGTGCCAGCCGGACTCGGGCAGCGGAAGATACGCAGTATTTT,CASRTRAAEDTQYF,NA,TRBJ2-3,NA,TRBV6-2/TRBV6-3
TGCAGTGCTAGAGTTCAGGACAGCTATGGCTACACCTTC,CSARVQDSYGYTF,NA,TRBJ1-2,many,TRBV20-1
TGTGCCAGCAGAACGACATTGTATAACACTGAAGCTTTCTTT,CASRTTLYNTEAFF,NA,TRBJ1-1,few,TRBV6-5
TGTGCCAGCAGTTTACAGGGGACTAATGAAAAACTGTTTTTT,CASSLQGTNEKLFF,NA,TRBJ1-4,many,TRBV12-3/TRBV12-4
TGCGCCAGCAGCCCTTCGGTCGGGGATAACTATGGCTACACCTTC,CASSPSVGDNYGYTF,NA,TRBJ1-2,few,TRBV10-2
TGTGCCAGCAGCCAAGATGTCGGGGGGCAGCCCCAGCATTTT,CASSQDVGGQPQHF,NA,TRBJ1-5,many,TRBV3-1
TGTGCCAGCAGCCAACATCAGGGCTACGAGCAGTACTTC,CASSQHQGYEQYF,NA,TRBJ2-7,few,TRBV3-1
TGTGCCAGCAGCTTTATAGGGAATAATCAGCCCCAGCATTTT,CASSFIGNNQPQHF,NA,TRBJ1-5,many,TRBV7-2
TGCAGTGCTAGAGATATCCGAAGCTCCTACAATGAGCAGTTCTTC,CSARDIRSSYNEQFF,NA,TRBJ2-1,few,TRBV20-1
TGTGCCAGCAGCCGAGCGGCAAAAAACACCGGGGAGCTGTTTTTT,CASSRAAKNTGELFF,NA,TRBJ2-2,few,TRBV3-1
TGTGCCAGCAGCCAACGCCGAACCTACAATGAGCAGTTCTTC,CASSQRRTYNEQFF,NA,TRBJ2-1,few,TRBV4-2
TGCGCCAGCAGCGGGGACAGGGAGACCGGGGAGCTGTTTTTT,CASSGDRETGELFF,TRBD1,TRBJ2-2,many,TRBV5-1
TGCGCCAGCAGCGGCGGGACTAGCGGACCCACAGATACGCAGTATTTT,CASSGGTSGPTDTQYF,TRBD2,TRBJ2-3,few,TRBV5-1
TGTGCCACCAGCAGTGCAGGCTCGGTTAGTGAAAAACTGTTTTTT,CATSSAGSVSEKLFF,NA,TRBJ1-4,many,TRBV15
TGCGCCAGCAGCCAAGGTCGGTACAGGGAGAATTCACCCCTCCACTTT,CASSQGRYRENSPLHF,NA,TRBJ1-6,many,TRBV4-3
TGCGCCAGCAGCCAAGAAACAGGGAGAACCGGGGAGCTGTTTTTT,CASSQETGRTGELFF,NA,TRBJ2-2,NA,TRBV4-3
TGTGCCAGCAGTTCCCGGACAGGCCCAGATACGCAGTATTTT,CASSSRTGPDTQYF,TRBD1,TRBJ2-3,few,TRBV12-3/TRBV12-4
TGTGCCAGCAGTTTAGGTTACAAAAACATTCAGTACTTC,CASSLGYKNIQYF,NA,TRBJ2-4,many,TRBV27
TGTGCCAGCAGCTTATCCTATGGCTACACCTTC,CASSLSYGYTF,NA,TRBJ1-2,many,TRBV7-2
TGTGCCATCAGAAAACAGGTTCCCTGGGATACGCAGTATTTT,CAIRKQVPWDTQYF,NA,TRBJ2-3,NA,TRBV10-3
TGTGCCAGCAGCTTAGTTGGGGGCCCGAATCGAAATACGCAGTATTTT,CASSLVGGPNRNTQYF,NA,TRBJ2-3,few,TRBV7-2
TGTGCCAGCACCGGGACTCAGCCCAATGAGCAGTTCTTC,CASTGTQPNEQFF,NA,TRBJ2-1,many,TRBV12-3/TRBV12-4
TGTGCCAGCTCAAGCGGAAGCGGGGAGCTGTTTTTT,CASSSGSGELFF,NA,TRBJ2-2,NA,TRBV18
TGTGCCACCAGGGGCAGACTCTCCTACGAGCAGTACTTC,CATRGRLSYEQYF,NA,TRBJ2-7,NA,TRBV24-1
TGTGCCAGCAGCTATCGTCGGGGTGATGGCTACACCTTC,CASSYRRGDGYTF,NA,TRBJ1-2,few,TRBV3-1
TGTGCCACCAGGGTATTTAGAGGGGGAAATCGGAGAAGGACTGAAGCTTTCTTT,CATRVFRGGNRRRTEAFF,NA,TRBJ1-1,many,TRBV24-1
TGTGCCAGCAGTTCTAGAAATCTGAACACTGAAGCTTTCTTT,CASSSRNLNTEAFF,NA,TRBJ1-1,NA,TRBV6-6
TGCGCCAGCAGCTCATCCGGGACAGGGGGTAAATCTGGGGTCAATGAGCAGTTCTTC,CASSSSGTGGKSGVNEQFF,TRBD1,TRBJ2-1,NA,TRBV5-1
TGTGCCAGTAGTACCCGGGAAGACTATGGCTACACCTTC,CASSTREDYGYTF,NA,TRBJ1-2,few,TRBV19
TGTGCCAGTAGTATCGCCAGGGACGGAAACATTCAGTACTTC,CASSIARDGNIQYF,NA,TRBJ2-4,few,TRBV19
TGTGCCAGCAGTGACAGGGGCGGGAACACTGAAGCTTTCTTT,CASSDRGGNTEAFF,TRBD1,TRBJ1-1,few,TRBV6-2/TRBV6-3
TGTGCCTGGAGTGTACAGGGATCTAGAAATCAGCCCCAGCATTTT,CAWSVQGSRNQPQHF,NA,TRBJ1-5,NA,TRBV30
TGTGCCAGCAGCCTCCAAGGACTAGCGGGGAAGGATACGCAGTATTTT,CASSLQGLAGKDTQYF,TRBD2,TRBJ2-3,NA,TRBV7-2
TGTGCCAGCAGCGTAGACACTGACATTCAGTACTTC,CASSVDTDIQYF,NA,TRBJ2-4,NA,TRBV9